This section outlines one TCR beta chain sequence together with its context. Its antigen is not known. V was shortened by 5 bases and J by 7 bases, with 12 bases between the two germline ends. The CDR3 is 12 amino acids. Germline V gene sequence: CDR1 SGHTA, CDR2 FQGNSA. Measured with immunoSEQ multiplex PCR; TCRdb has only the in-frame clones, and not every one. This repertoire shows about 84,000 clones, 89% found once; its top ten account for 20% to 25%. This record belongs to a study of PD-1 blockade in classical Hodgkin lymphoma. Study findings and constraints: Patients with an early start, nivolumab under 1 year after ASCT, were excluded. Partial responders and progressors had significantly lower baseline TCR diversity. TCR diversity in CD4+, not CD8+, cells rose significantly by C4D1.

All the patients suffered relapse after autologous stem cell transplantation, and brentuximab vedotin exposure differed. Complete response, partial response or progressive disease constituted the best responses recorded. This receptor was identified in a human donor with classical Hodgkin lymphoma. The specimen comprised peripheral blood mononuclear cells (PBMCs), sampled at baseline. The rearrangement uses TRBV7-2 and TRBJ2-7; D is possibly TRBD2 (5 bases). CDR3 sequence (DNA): TGTGCCAGCAGCGCCTCCCGGGGAGAGCAGTACTTC. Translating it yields CASSASRGEQYF.